A selection of T cell receptor beta chains follows, all from one sample in a study of blood T cell repertoires in COVID-19. Sequenced by immunoSEQ multiplex PCR; TCRdb stores in-frame clones only, minus some. There are around 150,000 clones in the sample; 81% occur only once, and 8% to 13% lies in the top ten. The sample was peripheral blood. These receptor sequences come from a man between 60 and 75 years old with active or convalescent COVID-19. Both conserved end residues are trimmed from each CDR3.

TRBJ1-2,TRBV5-1,ASSLGSDRPYGYT
TRBJ1-6,TRBV5-1,ASSLVVGNSPLH
TRBJ1-5,TRBV9,ASSVTGESQPQH
TRBJ1-3,TRBV9,ASSQGAGNTIY
TRBJ1-4,TRBV29-1,SVLGGGRTNEKLF
TRBJ1-3,TRBV18,ASSLTGSSGNTIY
TRBJ1-1,TRBV3-1/TRBV3-2,ASSQEGGRPEAF
TRBJ2-1,TRBV7-9,ASSSSTSWSEQF
TRBJ2-2,TRBV7-9,ASSLSGTNTGELF
TRBJ2-7,TRBV2,ASSERRVLGHEQY
TRBJ1-2,TRBV7-9,ASSSPEGSNYGYT
TRBJ1-5,TRBV7-9,ASSLGDSSGQPQH
TRBJ2-3,TRBV6-6,ASSRYSSDTQY
TRBJ1-5,TRBV2,ASSKNRREWQPQH
TRBJ2-7,TRBV7-7,ASSFGQGDTYEQY
TRBJ1-3,TRBV6-5,ASSYSGQGAGNTIY
TRBJ2-7,TRBV28,ASSPRWLSYEQY
TRBJ2-1,TRBV7-2,ASSPLGWTGDEQF
TRBJ2-1,TRBV5-1,ASSRGGTSGDNEQF
TRBJ2-7,TRBV11-1,ASSYRTSGYEQY
TRBJ2-2,TRBV6-5,ANAPTGVTGELF
TRBJ1-1,TRBV19,ASSIDRRGNTEAF